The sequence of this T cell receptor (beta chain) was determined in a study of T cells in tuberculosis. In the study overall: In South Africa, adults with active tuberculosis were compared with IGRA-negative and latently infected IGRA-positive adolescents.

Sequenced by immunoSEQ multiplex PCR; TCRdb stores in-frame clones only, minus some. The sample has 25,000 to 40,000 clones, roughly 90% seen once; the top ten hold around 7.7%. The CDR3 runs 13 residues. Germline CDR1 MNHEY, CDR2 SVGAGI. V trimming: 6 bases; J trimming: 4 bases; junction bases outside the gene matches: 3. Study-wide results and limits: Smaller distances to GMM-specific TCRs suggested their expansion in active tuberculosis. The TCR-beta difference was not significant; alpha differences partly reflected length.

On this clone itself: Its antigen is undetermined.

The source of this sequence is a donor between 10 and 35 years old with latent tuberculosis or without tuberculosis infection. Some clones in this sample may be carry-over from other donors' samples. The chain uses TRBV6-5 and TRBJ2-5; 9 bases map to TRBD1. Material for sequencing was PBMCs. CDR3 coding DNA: TGTGCCAGCAGAAAGGACAGGGGAGAGACCCAGTACTTC. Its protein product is CASRKDRGETQYF.